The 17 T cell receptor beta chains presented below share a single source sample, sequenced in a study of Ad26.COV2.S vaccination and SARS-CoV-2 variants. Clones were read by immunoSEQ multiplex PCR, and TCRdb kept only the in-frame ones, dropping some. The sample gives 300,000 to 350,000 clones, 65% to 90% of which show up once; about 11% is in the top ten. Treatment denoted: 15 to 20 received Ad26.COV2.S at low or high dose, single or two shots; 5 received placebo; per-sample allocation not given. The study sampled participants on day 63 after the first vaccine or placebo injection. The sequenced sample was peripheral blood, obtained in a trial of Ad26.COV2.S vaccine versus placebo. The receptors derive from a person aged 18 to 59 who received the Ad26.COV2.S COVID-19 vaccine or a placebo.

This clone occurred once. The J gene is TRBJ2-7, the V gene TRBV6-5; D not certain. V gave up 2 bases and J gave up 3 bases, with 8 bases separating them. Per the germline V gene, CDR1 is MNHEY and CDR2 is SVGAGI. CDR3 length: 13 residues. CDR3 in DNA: TGTGCCAGCAGTTACAGAGTTAACTACGAGCAGTACTTC. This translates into CASSYRVNYEQYF.

In nucleotides, the CDR3 is TGCGCCAGCAGCCAAGATGCCACCTACAATGAGCAGTTCTTC. Translating gives CASSQDATYNEQFF. The chain carries TRBV4-3 and TRBJ2-1; D gene unclear. Germline lookup yields CDR1 LGHNA and CDR2 YSLEER. This CDR3 spans 14 amino acids. Trimming shortened V by 0 bases and J by 2 bases, and 5 bases separated the two germline ends.

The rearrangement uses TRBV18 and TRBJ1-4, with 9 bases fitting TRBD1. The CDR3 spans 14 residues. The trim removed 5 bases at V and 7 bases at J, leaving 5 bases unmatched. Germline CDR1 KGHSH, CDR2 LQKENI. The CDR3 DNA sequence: TGTGCCAGCTCAGAACAGGGGGCCAGTGAAAAACTGTTTTTT. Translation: CASSEQGASEKLFF.

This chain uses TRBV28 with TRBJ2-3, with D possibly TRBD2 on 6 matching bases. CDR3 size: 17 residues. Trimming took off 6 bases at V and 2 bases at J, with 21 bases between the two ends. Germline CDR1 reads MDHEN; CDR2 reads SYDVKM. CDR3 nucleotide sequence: TGTGCCAGCAGCCCTACTGGGACTGGCGGGAACACAGATACGCAGTATTTT. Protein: CASSPTGTGGNTDTQYF. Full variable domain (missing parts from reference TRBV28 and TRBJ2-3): DVKVTQSSRYLVKRTGEKVFLECVQDMDHENMFWYRQDPGLGLRLIYFSYDVKMKEKGDIPEGYSVSREKKERFSLILESASTNQTSMYLCASSPTGTGGNTDTQYFGPGTRLTVL.

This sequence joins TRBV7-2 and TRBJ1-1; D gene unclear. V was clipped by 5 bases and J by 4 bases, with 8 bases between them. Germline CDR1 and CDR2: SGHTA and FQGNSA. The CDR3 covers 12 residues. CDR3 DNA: TGTGCCAGCAGCCCCGGTTCCACTGAAGCTTTCTTT. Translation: CASSPGSTEAFF.

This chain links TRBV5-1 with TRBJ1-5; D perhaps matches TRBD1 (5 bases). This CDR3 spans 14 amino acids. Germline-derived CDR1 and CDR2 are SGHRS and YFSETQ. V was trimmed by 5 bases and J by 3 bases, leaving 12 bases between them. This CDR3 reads CASRGGEDNQPQHF. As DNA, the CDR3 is TGCGCCAGCAGGGGGGGGGAGGACAATCAGCCCCAGCATTTT. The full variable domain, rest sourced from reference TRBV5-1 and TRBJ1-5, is KAGVTQTPRYLIKTRGQQVTLSCSPISGHRSVSWYQQTPGQGLQFLFEYFSETQRNKGNFPGRFSGRQFSNSRSEMNVSTLELGDSALYLCASRGGEDNQPQHFGDGTRLSIL.

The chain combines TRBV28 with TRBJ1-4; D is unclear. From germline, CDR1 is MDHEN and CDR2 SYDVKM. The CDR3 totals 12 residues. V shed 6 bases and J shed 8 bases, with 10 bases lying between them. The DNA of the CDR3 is TGTGCCAGCAGCCCCGCCTTAGAAAAACTGTTTTTT. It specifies CASSPALEKLFF.

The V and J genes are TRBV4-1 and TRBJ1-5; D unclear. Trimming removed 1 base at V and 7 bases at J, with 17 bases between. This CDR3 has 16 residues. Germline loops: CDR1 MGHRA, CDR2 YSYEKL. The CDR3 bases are TGCGCCAGCAGCCAAGTAGGAGGCGTGGGGATGCAGCCCCAGCATTTT. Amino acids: CASSQVGGVGMQPQHF.

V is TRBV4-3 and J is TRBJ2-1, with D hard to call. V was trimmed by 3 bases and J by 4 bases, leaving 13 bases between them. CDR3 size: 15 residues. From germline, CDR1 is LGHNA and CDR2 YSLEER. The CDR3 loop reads CASSQTHRYYNEQFF. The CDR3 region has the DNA TGCGCCAGCAGCCAGACCCATCGTTATTACAATGAGCAGTTCTTC.

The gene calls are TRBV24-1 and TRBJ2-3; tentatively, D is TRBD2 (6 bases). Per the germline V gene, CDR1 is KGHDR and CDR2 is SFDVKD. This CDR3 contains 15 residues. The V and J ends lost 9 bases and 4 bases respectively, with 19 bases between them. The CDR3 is CATQTSRTYADTQYF. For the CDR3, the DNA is TGTGCCACCCAAACTAGCCGAACATATGCAGATACGCAGTATTTT.

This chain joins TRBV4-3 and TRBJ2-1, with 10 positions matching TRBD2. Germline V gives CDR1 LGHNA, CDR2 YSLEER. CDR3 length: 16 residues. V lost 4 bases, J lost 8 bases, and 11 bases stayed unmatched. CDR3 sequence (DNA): TGCGCCAGCAGCCCAGGTGTGAGCGGGGGGGATTATGAGCAGTTCTTC. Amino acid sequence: CASSPGVSGGDYEQFF.

The CDR3 loop reads CASSPAGRENTEAFF. CDR3 DNA sequence: TGCGCCAGCAGCCCGGCGGGACGGGAAAACACTGAAGCTTTCTTT. V is TRBV5-1 and J is TRBJ1-1, with a weak D call TRBD1 (5 bases). Looked up from germline, CDR1 is SGHRS and CDR2 is YFSETQ. This CDR3 spans 15 amino acids. V was cut by 4 bases and J by 2 bases, with 15 bases left in between.

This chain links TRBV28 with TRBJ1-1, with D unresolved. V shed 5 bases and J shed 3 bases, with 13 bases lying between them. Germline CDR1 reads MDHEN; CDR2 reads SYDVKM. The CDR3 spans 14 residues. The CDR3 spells CASSLYDMDTEAFF. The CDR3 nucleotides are TGTGCCAGCAGTCTCTACGACATGGACACTGAAGCTTTCTTT.

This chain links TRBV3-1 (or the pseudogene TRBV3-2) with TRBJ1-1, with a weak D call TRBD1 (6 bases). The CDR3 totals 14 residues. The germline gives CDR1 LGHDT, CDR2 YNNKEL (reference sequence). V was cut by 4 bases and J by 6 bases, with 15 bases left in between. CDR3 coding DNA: TGTGCCAGCAGCCCTCAGGGGCGGGGGTCTGAAGCTTTCTTT. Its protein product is CASSPQGRGSEAFF.

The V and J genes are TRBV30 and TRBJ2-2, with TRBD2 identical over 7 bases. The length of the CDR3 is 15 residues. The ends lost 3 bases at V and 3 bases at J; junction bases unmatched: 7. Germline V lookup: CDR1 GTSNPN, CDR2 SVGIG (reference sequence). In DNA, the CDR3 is TGTGCCTGGAGGTGGAGCGGGACGTACACCGGGGAGCTGTTTTTT. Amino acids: CAWRWSGTYTGELFF.

CDR3 residues: CASRNRGFSGNTIYF. The CDR3 nucleotides read TGCGCCAGTCGCAACAGGGGTTTTTCTGGAAACACCATATATTTT. The chain carries TRBV10-2 and TRBJ1-3; 7 nucleotides line up with TRBD1. Per the germline V gene, CDR1 is WSHSY and CDR2 is SAAADI. The CDR3 consists of 15 residues. V trimming: 9 bases; J trimming: 1 base; junction bases outside the gene matches: 9.

In nucleotides, the CDR3 is TGCGCCAGCAGCCAAGGTCAGGGGGGACGGAGCAGTGGGGAGCAGTACTTC. It translates to CASSQGQGGRSSGEQYF. J is TRBJ2-7 and V is TRBV4-3, with D tentatively TRBD1 (7 bases). The CDR3 consists of 17 residues. Germline CDR1 is LGHNA and CDR2 is YSLEER. Deletions cut 1 base from V and 7 bases from J, with 23 bases between.